The next 32 T cell receptor beta chains were all read from a single sample in a study of spatial heterogeneity in lung cancer. TCRdb analysed the 5' RACE reads with MiXCR anew, one entry per CDR3 protein. The table has about 78,000 distinct CDR3 sequences, 8% seen once; the top ten hold about 6.8%. Stated time point: sample taken at primary tumor resection. The source material was PBMCs, sampled at surgery. The receptor source for this set is a male donor with early-stage non-small cell lung cancer.

This clonotype was observed at least ten times. J is TRBJ2-3 and V is TRBV11-2; 9 bases fit TRBD2. CDR1 SGHAT and CDR2 FQNNGV come from the germline V gene. Germline trimming cut 4 bases from V and 2 bases from J; bases unmatched to any gene: 7. The CDR3 consists of 16 residues. The CDR3 loop reads CASSSPPGLATDTQYF. DNA of the CDR3: TGTGCCAGCAGCTCTCCCCCGGGACTAGCCACAGATACGCAGTATTTT.

The rearrangement uses TRBV12-3 or TRBV12-4 and TRBJ1-1; 7 nucleotides agree with TRBD1. J was trimmed by 7 bases and V by 5 bases; bases with no gene match: 10. The length of the CDR3 is 14 residues. In DNA form, the CDR3 reads TGTGCCAGCAGTCCACAGGGGACAGTGGGTGAAGCTTTCTTT. It codes for CASSPQGTVGEAFF.

V gene TRBV12-3 or TRBV12-4 combines with J gene TRBJ1-5; TRBD1 aligns across 10 bases. The CDR3 spans 17 residues. After removal of 4 bases from V and 1 base from J, the junction contained 7 bases not matched to a gene. The CDR3 loop is CASSSRGTGESNQPQHF. The CDR3 DNA reads TGTGCCAGCAGTTCACGCGGGACAGGGGAAAGCAATCAGCCCCAGCATTTT.

Ten or more counts support this clonotype. This chain connects TRBV20-1 to TRBJ1-3; the D gene is possibly TRBD1 (5 bases). The ends were cut back, 3 bases at V and 3 bases at J, with 9 bases in the middle. The CDR3 runs 13 residues. Germline values: CDR1 DFQATT, CDR2 SNEGSKA (reference sequence). The DNA for the CDR3 is TGCAGTGCTAGCCAGGGAGGTGGAAACACCATATATTTT. Encoded protein: CSASQGGGNTIYF.

The sample holds many counts of this clonotype. The V and J genes are TRBV6-5 and TRBJ1-2; D perhaps matches TRBD1 (6 bases). The CDR3 covers 13 residues. V was cut by 3 bases and J by 4 bases, with 9 bases left in between. In germline, CDR1 is MNHEY, CDR2 SVGAGI. The CDR3 here is CASSYSGAYGYTF. The CDR3 DNA reads as TGTGCCAGCAGTTATTCAGGGGCCTATGGCTACACCTTC.

This clonotype was seen repeatedly, ten times or more. V is TRBV15 and J is TRBJ2-3; perhaps TRBD2 as D (5 bases). CDR3 length equals 16 residues. The germline V and J ends were trimmed by 0 bases and 5 bases, with 15 bases remaining between them. Germline CDR1 LNHNV, CDR2 YYDKDF (reference sequence). Written as DNA, the CDR3 is TGTGCCACCAGCAGAGATCTCGGACTGTCAGGAGATACGCAGTATTTT. It codes for CATSRDLGLSGDTQYF.

The V call is TRBV7-6, the J call TRBJ2-7; 7 nucleotides line up with TRBD1. Looked up from germline, CDR1 is SGHVS and CDR2 is FNYEAQ. V was clipped by 1 base and J by 5 bases; unmatched bases: 5. CDR3 length equals 14 residues. CDR3 amino acids: CASSLEGARHEQYF. The CDR3 DNA sequence: TGTGCCAGCAGCTTAGAGGGGGCACGACACGAGCAGTACTTC.

This clonotype showed up many times. V and J are TRBV9 and TRBJ2-2; TRBD2 agrees at 12 bases. CDR3 length equals 16 residues. Per the germline V gene, CDR1 is SGDLS and CDR2 is YYNGEE. Unmatched junction bases numbered 5, after V lost 4 bases and J lost 4 bases. CDR3 bases: TGTGCCAGCAGCCCGGGACTAGCGGGTCGCACCGGGGAGCTGTTTTTT. Translated: CASSPGLAGRTGELFF.

This clonotype was counted ten times or more. This sequence joins TRBV5-1 and TRBJ2-2; D is unresolved. Trimming took 5 bases from V and 2 from J, leaving 19 bases between them. The CDR3 has 17 residues. Germline assignment: CDR1 SGHRS and CDR2 YFSETQ. The CDR3, as DNA: TGCGCCAGCAGATCAGACCCGCAGTCGCGAAACACCGGGGAGCTGTTTTTT. It encodes CASRSDPQSRNTGELFF.

This chain uses TRBV6-2 or TRBV6-3 with TRBJ1-1; D gene unclear. Germline V gives CDR1 MNHEY, CDR2 SVGEGT. This CDR3 is built from 21 residues. V was trimmed by 1 base and J by 4 bases, leaving 31 bases between them. CDR3 in DNA: TGTGCCAGCAGTTACTTGGGGTCTGATGGCCCCGTCCCCCTGGGGAGCACTGAAGCTTTCTTT. Protein product: CASSYLGSDGPVPLGSTEAFF.

This clonotype was counted many times. V usage is TRBV15 and J usage is TRBJ2-7; the match to TRBD2 covers 7 bases. The junction had 11 bases not matched to a gene; V was cut back by 0 bases and J by 3 bases. This CDR3 spans 17 amino acids. Germline V gene data show CDR1 as LNHNV and CDR2 as YYDKDF (reference sequence). The CDR3 bases are TGTGCCACCAGCAGAGAACCGGGGAGGACTAGAATCTACGAGCAGTACTTC. Its translation is CATSREPGRTRIYEQYF.

The chain couples TRBV5-4 to TRBJ2-1; the D is unclear. CDR1 is SGHNT, CDR2 YYREEE, per germline (reference sequence). Trimming took off 0 bases at V and 6 bases at J, with 4 bases between the two ends. The CDR3 spans 12 residues. CDR3 in DNA: TGTGCCAGCAGCTTGGACATCAATGAGCAGTTCTTC. Its translation is CASSLDINEQFF.

This clonotype occurred many times. The chain recombines TRBV20-1 with TRBJ2-2; D ambiguous. This CDR3 is 13 amino acids long. Germline CDR1 is DFQATT and CDR2 is SNEGSKA (reference sequence). The V and J ends lost 1 base and 2 bases respectively, with 5 bases between them. CDR3 residues: CSARGRNTGELFF. Here the CDR3 DNA reads TGCAGTGCTAGAGGCAGAAACACCGGGGAGCTGTTTTTT.

CDR3 DNA sequence: TGTGCCAGCAGCTTGGGACAGGACCGGAATCAGCCCCAGCATTTT. This encodes CASSLGQDRNQPQHF. The chain employs TRBV5-4 and TRBJ1-5, with D possibly being TRBD1 (6 bases). This CDR3 region has 15 residues. Germline lookup yields CDR1 SGHNT and CDR2 YYREEE (reference sequence). Deletions cut 0 bases from V and 4 bases from J, with 11 bases between.

The table lists this clonotype with many counts. The J gene is TRBJ2-1, the V gene TRBV4-3; D gene unclear. V was cut by 5 bases and J by 10 bases, with 18 bases left in between. Germline V CDR1 and CDR2: LGHNA, YSLEER. This CDR3 region has 14 residues. The CDR3 sequence: CASSSRPPWEEQFF. CDR3 DNA: TGCGCCAGCAGCTCCCGGCCCCCCTGGGAAGAGCAGTTCTTC.

This clonotype was counted a few times. The genes are TRBV6-6 and TRBJ2-6; D is unresolved. Between the trimmed V and J ends, which lost 5 bases and 5 bases, there was a span of 10 bases. The CDR3 spans 14 residues. Germline V CDR1 and CDR2: MNHNY, SVGAGI (reference sequence). The CDR3 spells CASSRVIRANVLTF. CDR3 coding DNA: TGTGCCAGCAGTCGAGTTATAAGGGCCAACGTCCTGACTTTC.

This clonotype has at least ten counts. J is TRBJ2-3 and V is TRBV24-1; 9 nucleotides match TRBD2. In germline, CDR1 is KGHDR, CDR2 SFDVKD. J was trimmed by 4 bases and V by 9 bases; bases with no gene match: 7. The length of the CDR3 is 14 residues. This CDR3 reads CATLVAGAPDTQYF. In nucleotides, the CDR3 is TGTGCCACCCTGGTAGCGGGAGCCCCAGATACGCAGTATTTT.

This clonotype showed up many times. This chain joins TRBV4-3 and TRBJ2-2; 7 positions match TRBD2. This CDR3 region has 20 residues. Germline CDR1 LGHNA, CDR2 YSLEER. The J segment lost 5 bases and the V segment lost 4 bases, leaving 22 bases of the junction unmatched. CDR3 DNA: TGCGCCAGCAGCCTATATCTGATTGGGCAAGCGGGAACGGGAACCGGGGAGCTGTTTTTT. It yields the protein CASSLYLIGQAGTGTGELFF.

This clonotype was recorded many times. The chain joins TRBV20-1 to TRBJ1-2, with a tentative D call TRBD1 (6 bases). V was shortened by 5 bases and J by 3 bases, with 13 bases between the two germline ends. CDR1 DFQATT and CDR2 SNEGSKA come from the germline V gene (reference sequence). The CDR3 is 13 residues long. The CDR3, as DNA: TGCAGTGCTTTGGAGGGGGTTGACTATGGCTACACCTTC. Its protein is CSALEGVDYGYTF.

The rearrangement joins TRBV4-1 to TRBJ1-5; D is unresolved. Germline CDR1 and CDR2: MGHRA and YSYEKL. Deletions cut 2 bases from V and 5 bases from J, with 10 bases between. The length of the CDR3 is 14 residues. Here the CDR3 reads CASSQNWADQPQHF. The CDR3 DNA is TGCGCCAGCAGCCAAAATTGGGCGGATCAGCCCCAGCATTTT.

This clonotype was seen a handful of times. The chain carries TRBV5-4 and TRBJ2-1; TRBD2 might be the D (6 bases). Germline lookup yields CDR1 SGHNT and CDR2 YYREEE (reference sequence). This CDR3 comprises 15 residues. With 0 bases removed from V and 3 bases from J, the gap between germline ends came to 10 bases. The CDR3 protein is CASSLGDLNYNEQFF. As DNA, the CDR3 is TGTGCCAGCAGCTTGGGGGACTTAAACTACAATGAGCAGTTCTTC.

This clonotype was seen only a few times. V usage is TRBV24-1 and J usage is TRBJ2-1, with 10 bases that match TRBD2. The germline V gene has CDR1 KGHDR and CDR2 SFDVKD. With 3 bases clipped from V and 7 bases from J, the junction kept 5 bases outside the gene matches. This CDR3 is 15 amino acids long. In DNA form, the CDR3 reads TGTGCCACCAGTGATCCGTTGACTAGCGGGAATGAGCAGTTCTTC. It codes for CATSDPLTSGNEQFF.

This clonotype was counted many times. The chain combines TRBV4-2 with TRBJ2-7; TRBD2 matches at 10 bases. From germline, CDR1 is LGHNA and CDR2 YNFKEQ. V shed 0 bases and J 0 bases; nucleotides not matched to a gene: 2. CDR3 length equals 16 residues. CDR3 coding DNA: TGTGCCAGCAGCCAAGATCTAGCGGGAGCCTCCTACGAGCAGTACTTC. Amino acids: CASSQDLAGASYEQYF.

This clonotype was recorded a few times. The rearrangement joins TRBV7-9 to TRBJ1-1, with D hard to call. This CDR3 spans 12 amino acids. Germline V gives CDR1 SEHNR, CDR2 FQNEAQ (reference sequence). Trimming left V 3 bases short and J 4 bases short, with 6 bases between. For the CDR3, the DNA is TGTGCCAGCAGCTTTGGACCCACTGAAGCTTTCTTT. Residues: CASSFGPTEAFF.

The chain carries TRBV5-5 and TRBJ1-2; D unresolved. This CDR3 region has 13 residues. CDR1 is SGHKS, CDR2 YYEKEE, per germline (reference sequence). V was clipped by 1 base and J by 1 base, with 5 bases between them. The CDR3 region is CASSLTLNYGYTF. The CDR3 DNA reads TGTGCCAGCAGCTTGACACTTAACTATGGCTACACCTTC.

This clonotype was counted a few times. The V call is TRBV12-3 or TRBV12-4, the J call TRBJ1-2; weak D call: TRBD1 (6 bases). The CDR3 sequence is 13 residues long. V was pared by 3 bases and J by 4 bases, with 9 bases between. The CDR3 protein is CASSFDRLYGYTF. The CDR3 DNA follows: TGTGCCAGCAGTTTCGACAGGCTCTATGGCTACACCTTC.

There are many counts of this clonotype. V and J are TRBV7-9 and TRBJ2-5; possible D gene TRBD2, 7 bases. The CDR3 loop spans 14 amino acids. Germline V gene lookup returns CDR1 SEHNR and CDR2 FQNEAQ (reference sequence). The V end lost 5 bases, the J end lost 5 bases, and 15 bases lay between the germline ends. CDR3 residues: CASSPVGGAETQYF. CDR3 DNA: TGTGCCAGCAGCCCCGTGGGGGGGGCTGAGACCCAGTACTTC. Full variable domain (rest looked up from reference TRBV7-9 and TRBJ2-5): DTGVSQNPRHKITKRGQNVTFRCDPISEHNRLYWYRQTLGQGPEFLTYFQNEAQLEKSRLLSDRFSAERPKGSFSTLEIQRTEQGDSAMYLCASSPVGGAETQYFGPGTRLLVL.

Ten or more counts support this clonotype. The gene calls are TRBV20-1 and TRBJ1-6; perhaps TRBD1 as D (5 bases). This CDR3 contains 16 residues. Between the trimmed V and J ends, which lost 6 bases and 0 bases, there was a span of 15 bases. Germline values: CDR1 DFQATT, CDR2 SNEGSKA (reference sequence). CDR3 sequence: CSAPRDRSSYNSPLHF. The CDR3 DNA follows: TGCAGTGCACCACGGGACCGTAGCTCCTATAATTCACCCCTCCACTTT.

This clonotype was found many times. The genes are TRBV30 and TRBJ2-3; 7 bases line up with TRBD1. The CDR3 loop spans 16 amino acids. The V and J ends lost 5 bases and 0 bases, in that order; junction bases with no gene match: 11. Germline CDR1 reads GTSNPN; CDR2 reads SVGIG (reference sequence). The CDR3 bases are TGTGCCTGGGTACCCCGCGACAGGGTTAGCACAGATACGCAGTATTTT. Translated: CAWVPRDRVSTDTQYF. The variable domain in full, with the rest retrieved from reference TRBV30 and TRBJ2-3, is SQTIHQWPATLVQPVGSPLSLECTVEGTSNPNLYWYRQAAGRGLQLLFYSVGIGQISSEVPQNLSASRPQDRQFILSSKKLLLSDSGFYLCAWVPRDRVSTDTQYFGPGTRLTVL.

Only a few counts were recorded for this clonotype. J is TRBJ2-5 and V is TRBV6-2 or TRBV6-3, with D unclear. CDR3 length: 14 residues. Germline V lookup: CDR1 MNHEY, CDR2 SVGEGT. The ends were cut back, 2 bases at V and 1 base at J, with 8 bases in the middle. The CDR3 DNA reads as TGTGCCAGCAGTTACACCGGTGGCCAAGAGACCCAGTACTTC. It yields the protein CASSYTGGQETQYF.

The V and J genes are TRBV6-2 or TRBV6-3 and TRBJ1-2; a weak D match, TRBD1 (5 bases). Germline CDR1 MNHEY, CDR2 SVGEGT. The CDR3 contains 15 residues. The germline V and J ends were trimmed by 6 bases and 4 bases, with 18 bases remaining between them. The DNA for the CDR3 is TGTGCCAGCAGCCGGGACTCCCAGACCCTCTATGGCTACACCTTC. Protein sequence: CASSRDSQTLYGYTF.

The sample holds many counts of this clonotype. The chain joins TRBV7-2 to TRBJ2-1; 10 bases map to TRBD2. This CDR3 has 16 amino acids. With 3 bases clipped from V and 5 bases from J, the junction kept 7 bases outside the gene matches. CDR1 SGHTA and CDR2 FQGNSA come from the germline V gene. The CDR3 sequence is CASSFLAGEFNNEQFF. CDR3 sequence (DNA): TGTGCCAGCAGCTTCCTAGCGGGAGAGTTTAACAATGAGCAGTTCTTC.